One sample yielded the 30 T cell receptor beta chains listed below, sequenced in a study of CD8 T cells in Susac syndrome. It was with random hexamers that about 0.45 to 1 ug RNA was reverse transcribed. TCRdb re-analysed the immunoSEQ multiplex PCR reads in MiXCR, keeping a single row per CDR3 protein. The data hold tens of thousands of distinct CDR3 sequences, with around 93% observed a single time. Input material: CD4+ T cells from PBMCs. The receptors here all came from a human donor with Susac syndrome.

The chain couples TRBV29-1 to TRBJ1-1; the D is unclear. The CDR3 consists of 11 residues. Trimming removed 2 bases from V and 6 bases from J, with 7 bases in between. CDR1 is SQVTM, CDR2 ANQGSEA, per germline. The CDR3 loop is CSVEKNAEAFF. The CDR3 bases are TGCAGCGTTGAAAAGAATGCTGAAGCTTTCTTT.

The rearrangement uses TRBV28 and TRBJ1-6; D might be TRBD1 (6 bases). V lost 5 bases and J 15 bases, leaving 17 bases between the germline ends. The CDR3 totals 13 residues. CDR1 and CDR2 (germline): MDHEN, SYDVKM. The CDR3 here is CASSIVRDKDLHF. As DNA, the CDR3 is TGTGCCAGCAGTATAGTCCGGGACAAGGACCTCCACTTT.

The chain is built from TRBV7-2 and TRBJ2-3; 8 bases align to TRBD1. Germline assignment: CDR1 SGHTA and CDR2 FQGNSA. The junction had 13 bases not matched to a gene; V was cut back by 6 bases and J by 5 bases. This CDR3 has 16 residues. The DNA for the CDR3 is TGTGCCAGCAGTTTAACGACAGGGGTGGGTGGAGATACGCAGTATTTT. This encodes CASSLTTGVGGDTQYF. Based on the CDR3 plus reference TRBV7-2 and TRBJ2-3, the full variable domain is GAGVSQSPSNKVTEKGKDVELRCDPISGHTALYWYRQSLGQGLEFLIYFQGNSAPDKSGLPSDRFSAERTGGSVSTLTIQRTQQEDSAVYLCASSLTTGVGGDTQYFGPGTRLTVL.

The chain carries TRBV19 and TRBJ1-1; a weak D match, TRBD1 (6 bases). The CDR3 is 20 amino acids. Germline V gene data show CDR1 as LNHDA and CDR2 as SQIVND (reference sequence). V lost 3 bases and J 0 bases, leaving 26 bases between the germline ends. CDR3 in amino acids: CASSIAQELHKGVMNTEAFF. Written as DNA, the CDR3 is TGTGCCAGTAGTATCGCGCAGGAGTTACACAAGGGGGTAATGAACACTGAAGCTTTCTTT.

V usage is TRBV30 and J usage is TRBJ1-1; no definite D call. The length of the CDR3 is 13 residues. V shed 6 bases and J shed 1 base, with 12 bases lying between them. Germline V CDR1 and CDR2: GTSNPN, SVGIG (reference sequence). CDR3 bases: TGTGCCTGCAAACTTGACACGAACACTGAAGCTTTCTTT. Translated, it gives CACKLDTNTEAFF.

This chain links TRBV28 with TRBJ2-2; a weak D match, TRBD2 (5 bases). V lost 5 bases to trimming and J lost 2 bases, with 12 bases between them. CDR3 length equals 15 residues. Germline lookup yields CDR1 MDHEN and CDR2 SYDVKM. The CDR3 loop is CASSGRQENTGELFF. The CDR3 coding sequence is TGTGCCAGCAGTGGGAGACAAGAAAACACCGGGGAGCTGTTTTTT.

The chain combines TRBV6-5 with TRBJ2-5, with 9 bases identical to TRBD2. J gave up 5 bases and V 7 bases, and 11 bases lay outside the gene matches. Germline assignment: CDR1 MNHEY and CDR2 SVGAGI. CDR3 size: 15 residues. The CDR3 here is CASTRGAGGTETQYF. CDR3 nucleotide sequence: TGTGCCAGCACTCGGGGAGCGGGGGGAACGGAGACCCAGTACTTC.

V gene TRBV10-2 combines with J gene TRBJ2-3, with 10 bases matching TRBD2. The CDR3 totals 13 residues. V lost 6 bases and J lost 4; bases outside the gene matches: 1. Germline V gene lookup returns CDR1 WSHSY and CDR2 SAAADI. CDR3 in amino acids: CASRAGGPDTQYF. CDR3 in DNA: TGCGCCAGCAGAGCGGGGGGGCCAGATACGCAGTATTTT.

The chain recombines TRBV18 with TRBJ1-2, with D unresolved. V lost 4 bases and J lost 4, with 10 bases in between. The CDR3 runs 13 residues. Germline V gene lookup returns CDR1 KGHSH and CDR2 LQKENI. The CDR3 here is CASSLDGLYGYTF. The CDR3 DNA reads TGTGCCAGCTCACTGGACGGCCTCTATGGCTACACCTTC. The full variable domain, with the rest looked up from reference TRBV18 and TRBJ1-2, is NAGVMQNPRHLVRRRGQEARLRCSPMKGHSHVYWYRQLPEEGLKFMVYLQKENIIDESGMPKERFSAEFPKEGPSILRIQQVVRGDSAAYFCASSLDGLYGYTFGSGTRLTVV.

For the CDR3, the DNA is TGTGCCAGCAGCTCCGACAGGGGTGGGTACAATGAGCAGTTCTTC. Amino acids: CASSSDRGGYNEQFF. The V and J genes are TRBV7-2 and TRBJ2-1, with TRBD1 matching over 8 bases. V shed 4 bases and J 4 bases; nucleotides not matched to a gene: 6. Germline CDR1 reads SGHTA; CDR2 reads FQGNSA. This CDR3 comprises 15 residues.

The V call is TRBV19, the J call TRBJ2-4; 7 bases agree with TRBD1. Looked up from germline, CDR1 is LNHDA and CDR2 is SQIVND (reference sequence). The V gene end was trimmed by 3 bases and the J gene end by 2 bases; junction bases not matched to a gene: 10. The CDR3 consists of 17 residues. CDR3: CASSILTGSGTKNIQYF. CDR3 in DNA: TGTGCCAGTAGTATTTTGACAGGGTCGGGAACCAAAAACATTCAGTACTTC.

The chain uses TRBV6-2 or TRBV6-3 and TRBJ2-7, with D uncertain. The CDR3 consists of 13 residues. Trimming stripped 4 bases from V and 2 bases from J, with 9 bases between. Per the germline V gene, CDR1 is MNHEY and CDR2 is SVGEGT. The CDR3 loop reads CASSSQPTYEQYF. The CDR3 region has the DNA TGTGCCAGCAGTTCACAGCCAACCTACGAGCAGTACTTC.

The chain carries TRBV7-3 and TRBJ2-5; D is ambiguous. Germline CDR1 SGHTA, CDR2 FQGTGA. V was pared by 0 bases and J by 3 bases, with 8 bases between. This CDR3 has 14 residues. CDR3 loop: CASSLTGTEETQYF. The CDR3 bases are TGTGCCAGCAGCTTAACGGGCACAGAAGAGACCCAGTACTTC.

The gene calls are TRBV6-2 or TRBV6-3 and TRBJ2-5; no clear D. V dropped 0 bases and J dropped 5 bases, with 10 bases sitting between them. Germline CDR1 is MNHEY and CDR2 is SVGEGT. The CDR3 covers 14 residues. The CDR3: CASSYSSYVETQYF. The CDR3 DNA is TGTGCCAGCAGTTACTCGTCATATGTCGAGACCCAGTACTTC.

The chain has TRBV7-8 and TRBJ2-3; 8 nucleotides match TRBD1. From germline, CDR1 is SGHVS and CDR2 FQNEAQ. Trimming removed 5 bases from V and 4 bases from J; junction bases left unmatched: 8. The CDR3 runs to 15 residues. The CDR3 DNA sequence: TGTGCCAGCAGCGCCCGGACAGGGTTGGCAGATACGCAGTATTTT. Protein: CASSARTGLADTQYF.

The V gene is TRBV5-1, the J gene TRBJ2-3; D is unresolved. Germline V gene lookup returns CDR1 SGHRS and CDR2 YFSETQ. This CDR3 region has 14 residues. Between the trimmed V and J ends, which lost 6 bases and 9 bases, there was a span of 20 bases. The CDR3 loop is CASNSRMRTETQYF. The CDR3 DNA sequence: TGCGCCAGCAACTCTAGGATGAGGACGGAAACGCAGTATTTT.

The genes are TRBV9 and TRBJ1-5; D possibly corresponds to TRBD1 (6 bases). The V gene lost 0 bases and the J gene lost 4 bases, with 11 bases spanning the gap. Germline-derived CDR1 and CDR2 are SGDLS and YYNGEE. There are 15 residues in the CDR3. Here the CDR3 DNA reads TGTGCCAGCAGCGTAGGGGGGCAGGCGAATCAGCCCCAGCATTTT. Translating it yields CASSVGGQANQPQHF.

The gene calls are TRBV18 and TRBJ2-7, with TRBD2 identical over 8 bases. The germline V gene has CDR1 KGHSH and CDR2 LQKENI. V was pared by 0 bases and J by 1 base, with 8 bases of the junction left unmatched. The CDR3 spans 17 residues. CDR3 nucleotides: TGTGCCAGCTCACCACCGTCAAGCGGGGGAAGGTCCTACGAGCAGTACTTC. Translation: CASSPPSSGGRSYEQYF.

The chain links TRBV30 to TRBJ1-2; no firm D call. Germline lookup yields CDR1 GTSNPN and CDR2 SVGIG (reference sequence). The CDR3 contains 14 residues. V shed 1 base and J shed 4 bases, with 13 bases lying between them. The CDR3 reads CAWSALGLSYGYTF. CDR3 nucleotides: TGTGCCTGGAGTGCCTTGGGCCTTTCCTATGGCTACACCTTC.

The genes are TRBV6-6 and TRBJ2-7; 11 bases are shared with TRBD2. CDR3 length: 16 amino acids. Germline V gene data show CDR1 as MNHNY and CDR2 as SVGAGI (reference sequence). Unmatched junction bases numbered 7, after V lost 6 bases and J lost 0 bases. CDR3 bases: TGTGCCAGCAGCGGACTAGCGGGCGGTAGCTCCTACGAGCAGTACTTC. It translates to CASSGLAGGSSYEQYF.

V gene TRBV20-1 combines with J gene TRBJ2-7, with 8 bases identical to TRBD1. The CDR3 has 16 residues. With 0 bases clipped from V and 3 bases from J, the junction kept 10 bases outside the gene matches. From germline, CDR1 is DFQATT and CDR2 SNEGSKA (reference sequence). The CDR3 loop is CSARDKRQGWIYEQYF. The CDR3 coding sequence is TGCAGTGCTAGAGATAAGAGACAGGGGTGGATCTACGAGCAGTACTTC.

The chain recombines TRBV9 with TRBJ2-3; 8 bases fit TRBD2. Losses at the gene ends were 4 bases for V and 0 bases for J; bases not matched to a gene: 7. Germline CDR1 reads SGDLS; CDR2 reads YYNGEE. CDR3 length: 16 residues. The CDR3 loop is CASSPPGLASTDTQYF. CDR3 sequence (DNA): TGTGCCAGCAGCCCCCCAGGACTAGCAAGCACAGATACGCAGTATTTT.

This clonotype was picked up one time. The chain joins TRBV20-1 to TRBJ1-5; no clear D gene. In germline, CDR1 is DFQATT, CDR2 SNEGSKA (reference sequence). CDR3 length: 11 residues. V was trimmed by 5 bases and J by 11 bases, leaving 13 bases between them. The CDR3: CSALGVVTQHF. In nucleotides, the CDR3 is TGCAGTGCTCTGGGTGTGGTAACCCAGCATTTT.

This clonotype has a single count. The genes are TRBV4-2 and TRBJ2-3, with a possible D match to TRBD2 (5 bases). Germline V gene sequence: CDR1 LGHNA, CDR2 YNFKEQ. V was clipped by 0 bases and J by 1 base, with 26 bases between them. The CDR3 loop spans 21 amino acids. The CDR3: CASSQDAAPGTRLGGTDTQYF. CDR3 coding DNA: TGTGCCAGCAGCCAAGATGCGGCCCCGGGAACTCGGCTTGGGGGCACAGATACGCAGTATTTT.

The rearrangement links TRBV30 to TRBJ1-3; 10 bases map to TRBD1. The CDR3 totals 13 residues. The V segment lost 7 bases and the J segment 4 bases; nucleotides outside the gene matches: 4. Germline loops: CDR1 GTSNPN, CDR2 SVGIG (reference sequence). The CDR3: CASRQGAGNTIYF. The CDR3 nucleotides are TGTGCCTCGAGACAGGGGGCAGGAAACACCATATATTTT.

This clonotype was counted a single time. The chain uses TRBV6-5 and TRBJ1-6; D may be TRBD1 (6 bases). The CDR3 runs to 13 residues. Trimming pared 5 bases from V and 10 bases from J, leaving 12 bases between. Germline CDR1 MNHEY, CDR2 SVGAGI. CDR3 sequence reads: CASSMQQGSPLHF. CDR3 DNA sequence: TGTGCCAGCAGTATGCAGCAGGGGTCACCCCTCCACTTT.

The CDR3 here is CASSYYRAGSTEAFF. The CDR3 nucleotides are TGTGCCAGCAGTTACTACAGAGCGGGGAGCACTGAAGCTTTCTTT. The chain is built from TRBV27 and TRBJ1-1; no clear D. V lost 4 bases and J lost 4, with 16 bases in between. CDR1 MNHEY and CDR2 SMNVEV come from the germline V gene (reference sequence). The CDR3 runs 15 residues.

The chain links TRBV6-2 or TRBV6-3 to TRBJ2-5; 8 bases agree with TRBD1. The CDR3 is 15 amino acids. Germline V gene sequence: CDR1 MNHEY, CDR2 SVGEGT. Trimming took 4 bases from V and 5 from J; bases not matched to a gene: 9. The CDR3 protein is CASSSQTGAWETQYF. Written as DNA, the CDR3 is TGTGCCAGCAGTTCTCAGACAGGGGCCTGGGAGACCCAGTACTTC.

V usage is TRBV7-2 and J usage is TRBJ2-1; possibly TRBD1 or TRBD2 for D (5 bases each). Per germline, CDR1 SGHTA and CDR2 FQGNSA. Trimming removed 2 bases at V and 9 bases at J, with 11 bases between. This CDR3 has 13 residues. CDR3 nucleotides: TGTGCCAGCAGCTTACAAACTGGGGGTGAGCAGTTCTTC. Its protein product is CASSLQTGGEQFF.

In DNA form, the CDR3 reads TGTGCCAGCAGCCAATTGGAGGGAAAGTCAAGGCGCTATGGCTACACCTTC. As protein: CASSQLEGKSRRYGYTF. The V gene is TRBV3-1, the J gene TRBJ1-2; D uncertain. The CDR3 runs to 17 residues. The germline CDR1 and CDR2 sequences are LGHDT and YNNKEL (reference sequence). V dropped 2 bases and J dropped 4 bases, with 20 bases sitting between them.